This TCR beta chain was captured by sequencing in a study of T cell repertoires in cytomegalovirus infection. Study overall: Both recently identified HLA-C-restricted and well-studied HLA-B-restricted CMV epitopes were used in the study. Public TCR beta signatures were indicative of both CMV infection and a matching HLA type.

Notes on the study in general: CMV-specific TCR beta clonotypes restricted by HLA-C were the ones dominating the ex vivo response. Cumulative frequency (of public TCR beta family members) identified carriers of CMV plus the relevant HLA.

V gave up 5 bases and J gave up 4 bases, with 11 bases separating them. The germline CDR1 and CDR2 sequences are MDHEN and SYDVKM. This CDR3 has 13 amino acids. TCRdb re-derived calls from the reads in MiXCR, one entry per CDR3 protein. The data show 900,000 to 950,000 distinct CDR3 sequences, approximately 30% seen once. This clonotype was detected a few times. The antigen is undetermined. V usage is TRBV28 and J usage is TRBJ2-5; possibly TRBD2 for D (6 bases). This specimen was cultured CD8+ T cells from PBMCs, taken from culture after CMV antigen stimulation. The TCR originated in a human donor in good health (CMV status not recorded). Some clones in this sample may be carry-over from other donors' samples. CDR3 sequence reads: CASSVLLAETQYF. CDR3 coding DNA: TGTGCCAGCAGTGTGCTACTAGCAGAGACCCAGTACTTC.